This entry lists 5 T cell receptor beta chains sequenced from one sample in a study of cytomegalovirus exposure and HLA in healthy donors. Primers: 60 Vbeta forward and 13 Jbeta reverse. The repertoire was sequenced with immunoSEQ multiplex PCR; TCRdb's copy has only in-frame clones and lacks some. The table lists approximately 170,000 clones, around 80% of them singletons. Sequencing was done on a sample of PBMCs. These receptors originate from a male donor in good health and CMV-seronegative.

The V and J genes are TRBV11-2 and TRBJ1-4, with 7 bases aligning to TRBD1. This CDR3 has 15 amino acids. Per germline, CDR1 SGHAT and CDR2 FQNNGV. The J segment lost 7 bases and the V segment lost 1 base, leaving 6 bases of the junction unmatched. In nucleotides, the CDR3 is TGTGCCAGCAGCTTAGCGGGCCAGGGGGTTGAAAAACTGTTTTTT. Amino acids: CASSLAGQGVEKLFF.

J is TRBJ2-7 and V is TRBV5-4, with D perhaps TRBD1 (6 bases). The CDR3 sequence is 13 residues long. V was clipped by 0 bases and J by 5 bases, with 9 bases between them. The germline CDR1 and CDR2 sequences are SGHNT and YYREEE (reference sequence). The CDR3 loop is CASSLDRDHEQYF. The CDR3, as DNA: TGTGCCAGCAGCTTGGACAGGGACCACGAGCAGTACTTC.

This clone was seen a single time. DNA for the CDR3: TGCGCCAGCAGCCAAGATCTCGGTTATATCGGGTCCTACAATGAGCAGTTCTTC. Translation: CASSQDLGYIGSYNEQFF. This chain connects TRBV4-3 to TRBJ2-1; no clear D. V lost 0 bases to trimming and J lost 1 base, with 16 bases between them. The CDR3 is made up of 18 amino acids. Germline V gene data show CDR1 as LGHNA and CDR2 as YSLEER.

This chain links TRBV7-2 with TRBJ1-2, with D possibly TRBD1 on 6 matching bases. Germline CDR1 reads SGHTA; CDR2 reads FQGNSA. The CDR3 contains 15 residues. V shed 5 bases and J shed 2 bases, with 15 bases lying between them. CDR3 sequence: CASSHQDRTNYGYTF. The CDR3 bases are TGTGCCAGCAGCCATCAGGACAGAACAAACTATGGCTACACCTTC.

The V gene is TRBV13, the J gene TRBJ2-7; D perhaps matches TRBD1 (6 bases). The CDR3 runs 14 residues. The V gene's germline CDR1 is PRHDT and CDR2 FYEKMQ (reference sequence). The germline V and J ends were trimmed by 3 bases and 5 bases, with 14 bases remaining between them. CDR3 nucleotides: TGTGCCAGCAGCTTGAGGGGGTCTCCCCACGAGCAGTACTTC. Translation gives CASSLRGSPHEQYF.